This T cell receptor beta chain was sequenced in a study of response to subunit inactivated influenza vaccine. There are 15 residues in the CDR3. Germline V gives CDR1 MNHEY, CDR2 SVGEGT. V was pared by 6 bases and J by 4 bases, with 4 bases of the junction left unmatched. This clonotype was seen repeatedly, ten times or more. TCRdb re-analysed the RT-PCR reads in MiXCR, keeping a single row per CDR3 protein. This sample carries some 570,000 distinct CDR3 sequences, about 10% of them seen once, and the ten largest clones take about 11%. The same data also went into a second study, on T cells expressing NK-cell markers. That paper adds: 5'RACE template switching with UMIs produced the TCR beta cDNA. From sorted CD3+CD56+NKG2C+, CD3+CD56+NKG2C- and CD3+CD56-NKG2C+ T cells came the TCR beta repertoires. HCMV serostatus: most of the eight sequenced donors positive, one negative. Restriction of sorting to alpha-beta TCR T cells was accomplished in several experiments using an anti-gamma-delta TCR antibody. Top CD8+ clonotypes included the dominant CD3+CD56+NKG2C+ clonotypes in roughly six donors.

The rearrangement joins TRBV6-2 or TRBV6-3 to TRBJ2-1, with 12 bases that match TRBD2. The material was PBMCs from blood, obtained on the day of vaccination. This TCR came from a man in his fifties who received an inactivated influenza vaccine. The CDR3 reads CASRITSGGYNEQFF. CDR3 DNA sequence: TGTGCCAGCAGGATCACTAGCGGGGGGTACAATGAGCAGTTCTTC.